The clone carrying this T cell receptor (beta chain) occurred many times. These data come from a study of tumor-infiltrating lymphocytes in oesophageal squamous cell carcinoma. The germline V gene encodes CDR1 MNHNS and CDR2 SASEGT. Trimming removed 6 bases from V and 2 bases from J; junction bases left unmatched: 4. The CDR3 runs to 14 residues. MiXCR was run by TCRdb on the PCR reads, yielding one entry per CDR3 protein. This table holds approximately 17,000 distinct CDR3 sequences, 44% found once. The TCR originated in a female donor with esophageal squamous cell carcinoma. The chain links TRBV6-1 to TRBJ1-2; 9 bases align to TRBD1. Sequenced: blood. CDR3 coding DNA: TGTGCCAGCAGCCCCGGGACAGGGAACTATGGCTACACCTTC. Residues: CASSPGTGNYGYTF.